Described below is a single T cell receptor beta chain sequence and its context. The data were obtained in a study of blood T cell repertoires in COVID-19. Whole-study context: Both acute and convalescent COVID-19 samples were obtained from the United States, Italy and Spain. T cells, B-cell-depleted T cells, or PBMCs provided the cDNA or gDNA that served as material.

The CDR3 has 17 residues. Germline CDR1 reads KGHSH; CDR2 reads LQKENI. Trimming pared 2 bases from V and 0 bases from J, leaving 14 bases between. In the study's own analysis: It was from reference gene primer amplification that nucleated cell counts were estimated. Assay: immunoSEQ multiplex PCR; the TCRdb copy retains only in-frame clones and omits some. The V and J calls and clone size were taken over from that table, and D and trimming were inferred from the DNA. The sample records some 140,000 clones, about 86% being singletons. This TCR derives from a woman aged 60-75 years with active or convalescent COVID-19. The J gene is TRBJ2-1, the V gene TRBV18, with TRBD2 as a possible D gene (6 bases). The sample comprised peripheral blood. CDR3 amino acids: CASSPYTSRSSYNEQFF. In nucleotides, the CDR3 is TGTGCCAGCTCACCATATACTAGCCGTAGCTCCTACAATGAGCAGTTCTTC.